Listed here are 7 T cell receptor beta chains from one sample, sequenced in a study of graft-versus-host responses after intestinal transplantation. Using immunoSEQ multiplex PCR, the repertoire was profiled, and TCRdb retains in-frame clones only, with some absent. The profile shows roughly 93,000 clones, 85% to 95% of them singletons. The antigens for these receptors are not known. The source was unstimulated CD8+ T cells sorted from spleen or lymph node cells, collected before transplant. All receptors come from a human donor who was the organ donor for an intestinal transplant.

This CDR3 reads CASSLQRGAGNEQFF. As DNA, the CDR3 is TGTGCCAGCAGTTTACAGCGGGGGGCGGGCAATGAGCAGTTCTTC. The rearrangement uses TRBV28 and TRBJ2-1, with 9 bases matching TRBD2. The germline CDR1 and CDR2 sequences are MDHEN and SYDVKM. Trimming at V came to 2 bases and at J to 6 bases, leaving 5 bases not matched to a gene. This CDR3 has 15 residues.

The sample holds a few counts of this clone. The chain links TRBV4-1 to TRBJ2-1; the D gene is possibly TRBD2 (5 bases). The CDR3 is 16 amino acids. Germline V gene data show CDR1 as MGHRA and CDR2 as YSYEKL. The V end was cut by 0 bases, the J end by 0 bases, with 9 bases between. The CDR3 reads CASSQERAGSYNEQFF. CDR3 coding DNA: TGCGCCAGCAGCCAAGAGAGGGCAGGCTCCTACAATGAGCAGTTCTTC.

The V and J genes are TRBV4-2 and TRBJ2-5; TRBD2 matches 8 bases. CDR1 and CDR2 from the germline V gene are LGHNA and YNFKEQ. V trimming: 3 bases; J trimming: 1 base; junction bases outside the gene matches: 10. The CDR3 totals 17 residues. Written as DNA, the CDR3 is TGTGCCAGCAGCCACCTAACCAGCGGGGGACTCCAAGAGACCCAGTACTTC. Its translation: CASSHLTSGGLQETQYF.

V is TRBV7-9 and J is TRBJ2-7; no clear D. The CDR3 extends over 16 amino acids. Germline CDR1 reads SEHNR; CDR2 reads FQNEAQ (reference sequence). The V and J ends lost 1 base and 4 bases respectively, with 17 bases between them. The CDR3 nucleotides are TGTGCCAGCAGCTTAGTCGTAGCCCAGCCCTCGTACGAGCAGTACTTC. It encodes CASSLVVAQPSYEQYF.

The chain carries TRBV5-1 and TRBJ2-2; D gene ambiguous. The CDR3 sequence is 19 residues long. The germline CDR1 and CDR2 sequences are SGHRS and YFSETQ. Trimming pared 3 bases from V and 3 bases from J, leaving 24 bases between. The CDR3 DNA reads TGCGCCAGCAGCTCAAAAACCGACGGGTACTGGGTGTACACCGGGGAGCTGTTTTTT. It codes for CASSSKTDGYWVYTGELFF.

This clone has only a few counts. J is TRBJ1-3 and V is TRBV7-2; perhaps TRBD1 as D (5 bases). CDR3 length: 14 residues. Germline values: CDR1 SGHTA, CDR2 FQGNSA. V dropped 5 bases and J dropped 1 base, with 9 bases sitting between them. CDR3 region: CASSGGVSGNTIYF. CDR3 coding DNA: TGTGCCAGCAGCGGAGGGGTGTCTGGAAACACCATATATTTT.

This clone was seen a few times. The chain combines TRBV19 with TRBJ1-5; no clear D gene. With 3 bases removed from V and 6 bases from J, the gap between germline ends came to 9 bases. This CDR3 has 13 residues. Germline V gene sequence: CDR1 LNHDA, CDR2 SQIVND (reference sequence). CDR3 nucleotides: TGTGCCAGTAGTATGGGAGTAGCTCAGCCCCAGCATTTT. Amino acid sequence: CASSMGVAQPQHF.